Sequencing of this TCR beta chain was carried out in a study of T cell clonality in common variable immunodeficiency. Overall study results and limits: Compared with healthy controls, CVID subjects showed increased TCRbeta clonality, mostly in about a third.

This table comes from immunoSEQ multiplex PCR, and its TCRdb copy is limited to in-frame clones, with some not included. The sample presents tens of thousands of clones, none singletons. This clone was detected ten times or more. What it binds is not known. The read ends 3 residues before the CDR3 terminus; that terminus is restored from the germline J gene. The length of the CDR3 is 14 residues. Germline values: CDR1 GTSNPN, CDR2 SVGIG (reference sequence). With 7 bases removed from V and 6 bases from J, the gap between germline ends came to 21 bases. This clonotype originated in a person aged 18 to 70 in good health. The sample taken for sequencing was peripheral blood mononuclear cells. The gene calls are TRBV30 and TRBJ1-1; no firm D call. The CDR3 sequence: CAFELFPGSAEAFF. The sequenced part of the CDR3 DNA is TGTGCCTTTGAGTTATTCCCGGGGTCGGCTGAA. Based on the CDR3 plus reference TRBV30 and TRBJ1-1, the full variable domain is SQTIHQWPATLVQPVGSPLSLECTVEGTSNPNLYWYRQAAGRGLQLLFYSVGIGQISSEVPQNLSASRPQDRQFILSSKKLLLSDSGFYLCAFELFPGSAEAFFGQGTRLTVV.